This T cell receptor beta chain was recorded in a study of response to subunit inactivated influenza vaccine listed by TCRdb under 2018. Broadly, across the study: The study used deep quantitative T cell receptor repertoire profiling to track responses to a trivalent subunit inactivated influenza vaccine. Points the paper makes about the study in general: It was suggested by the authors that each seasonal influenza vaccination may recruit only a limited number of new T cells.

Library prep was done by RT-PCR. The reads were generated on an Illumina HiSeq 2500. TCRdb itself trimmed the public reads at Q25 with fastp, ran MiXCR and retained productive beta chains. Every entry covers one CDR3 protein and lists the most common genes and DNA from its rows. Recorded for this sample are more than 450,000 distinct CDR3 sequences; about 11% of them occurred a single time. The top ten hold approximately 9.9% of the sample. In the case of this clonotype: The antigen it binds to is not known. No base-level quality is on record; no much larger clone is a single base apart.

The germline V gene supplies CDR1 SGDLS and CDR2 YYNGEE. The cysteine opens and the phenylalanine closes a CDR3 of 13 amino acids. Only the CDR3 DNA stays, 39 bases, in frame from base 1. Cut back by 0 bases and 1 base, the V and J ends lie 4 bases apart. This sample also appeared in a second study, on T cells expressing NK-cell markers. The second study also describes: TCR beta cDNA libraries were prepared using 5'RACE template switching, which introduced a universal primer site and unique molecular identifiers. Three sorted T-cell subsets (CD3+CD56+NKG2C+, CD3+CD56+NKG2C- and CD3+CD56-NKG2C+) from under 10 donors had their TCR beta-chain repertoires profiled. Among the eight sequenced donors, seven were HCMV-seropositive and one was HCMV-seronegative. To restrict sorting to alphabetaTCR-expressing T cells, an anti-gammadeltaTCR antibody was added in several experiments. In six donors, the dominant CD3+CD56+NKG2C+ clonotypes were among the top 10 CD8+ clonotypes and accounted for about 1.0-7.5% of CD8+ T cells. Those dominant clonotypes were again the most abundant among CD3+CD56-NKG2C+ cells in four donors, at about 25-60.1%. Whether the expanded NKG2C-expressing T cell clones were specific for HCMV antigens was left unclear. All eight donors whose samples were sequenced were randomly selected healthy volunteers, three of them men and five women. A commercial ELISA kit detecting HCMV-specific IgG in serum was used to determine HCMV serostatus. Ficoll density gradient centrifugation was used to isolate peripheral blood mononuclear cells from blood. For several donors, bulk peripheral blood T-cell repertoires were additionally sequenced from unsorted PBMC. Synthesis of cDNA was primed from the TCR beta constant segment and was followed by two consecutive PCR amplification steps. Libraries were sequenced as 2 x 150 bp reads on Illumina HiSeq 2000/2500, MiSeq or NextSeq. MIGEC was used to demultiplex reads and group the reads by UMI, and MiTCR was used to assemble and quantify clonotypes. To exclude erroneous sequences, any TCR cDNA sequence not supported by at least two reads was discarded. Downstream repertoire analysis used the tcR package, and clonotypes were matched across fractions by CDR3 nucleotide sequence plus V segment. VDJmatch was used to annotate antigen specificity against VDJdb, with one amino acid substitution in CDR3 allowed.

The sequence is built from TRBV9 and TRBJ1-2; the D gene is not confidently resolved. This clonotype originated in a man in his fifties or sixties who received an inactivated influenza vaccine. Donor details come from another sample of the same person, matched by shared clones. Specimen: PBMCs from blood, collected on the day of vaccination. In nucleotides, the sequence is TGTGCCAGCAGCGTAGGGAATAACTATGGCTACACCTTC. Its amino acids are CASSVGNNYGYTF.